This T cell receptor beta chain was sequenced during a study of cytomegalovirus exposure and HLA in healthy donors. Separate from the approximately 700-subject first cohort was the approximately 130-subject validation cohort, to which the donors belonged. The study's findings and limits: A classifier reportedly called cytomegalovirus status with high sensitivity and specificity.

In its sample, this clone was seen once. Its cognate antigen is unknown. Repertoires were generated with immunoSEQ multiplex PCR, while TCRdb's copy carries only in-frame clones and drops some. The sample has about 160,000 clones; 96% are singletons. The sequenced sample consisted of PBMCs. This clonotype was sampled from a woman in her late teens or twenties in good health and CMV-seronegative.

In DNA form, the CDR3 reads TGTGCCAGCAGCTTAGCTGACAGGGGGAAGGGTTTTGGCTACACCTTC. It translates to CASSLADRGKGFGYTF. The chain joins TRBV11-2 to TRBJ1-2, with 9 bases aligning to TRBD1. Germline V gene data show CDR1 as SGHAT and CDR2 as FQNNGV. The J segment lost 7 bases and the V segment lost 1 base, leaving 10 bases of the junction unmatched. The CDR3 has 16 residues.